Sequencing of this T cell receptor (beta chain) was carried out in a study of blood T cell repertoires in COVID-19. As for the study in general: The study drew acute and convalescent COVID-19 samples from the United States, Italy and Spain. The analysed material was cDNA or gDNA that came from T cells, B-cell-depleted T cells, or PBMCs.

V was pared by 0 bases and J by 4 bases, with 3 bases of the junction left unmatched. Germline CDR1 and CDR2: LGHDT and YNNKEL (reference sequence). The CDR3 has 15 amino acids. Some clones are missing from TCRdb's copy, which holds only in-frame ones; the method was immunoSEQ multiplex PCR. The sample includes 150,000 or so clones, about 86% of them seen just once. The chain employs TRBV3-1 (or the pseudogene TRBV3-2) and TRBJ1-3; 7 bases agree with TRBD1. This sequence was found in a woman in her sixties or seventies with acute or convalescent COVID-19. The source material was peripheral blood. The CDR3 spells CASSQDTGVGNTIYF. The DNA for the CDR3 is TGTGCCAGCAGCCAAGATACAGGGGTAGGAAACACCATATATTTT.